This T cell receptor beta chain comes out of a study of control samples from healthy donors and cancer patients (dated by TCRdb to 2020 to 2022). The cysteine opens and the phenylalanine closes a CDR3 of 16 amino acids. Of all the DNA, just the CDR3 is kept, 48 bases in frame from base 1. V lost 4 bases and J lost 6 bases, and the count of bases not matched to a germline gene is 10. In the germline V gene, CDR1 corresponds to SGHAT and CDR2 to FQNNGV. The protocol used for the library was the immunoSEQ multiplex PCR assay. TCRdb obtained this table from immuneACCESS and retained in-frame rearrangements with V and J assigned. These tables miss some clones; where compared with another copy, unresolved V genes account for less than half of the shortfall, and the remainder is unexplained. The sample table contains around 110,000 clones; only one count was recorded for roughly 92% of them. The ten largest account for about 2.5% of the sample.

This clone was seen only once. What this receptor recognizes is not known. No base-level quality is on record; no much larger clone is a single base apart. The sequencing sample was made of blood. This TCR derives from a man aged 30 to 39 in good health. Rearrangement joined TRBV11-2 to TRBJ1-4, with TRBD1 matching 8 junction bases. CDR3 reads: CASSSPDRGQDEKLFF. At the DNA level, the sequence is TGTGCCAGCAGCTCCCCTGACAGGGGACAGGATGAAAAACTGTTTTTT.